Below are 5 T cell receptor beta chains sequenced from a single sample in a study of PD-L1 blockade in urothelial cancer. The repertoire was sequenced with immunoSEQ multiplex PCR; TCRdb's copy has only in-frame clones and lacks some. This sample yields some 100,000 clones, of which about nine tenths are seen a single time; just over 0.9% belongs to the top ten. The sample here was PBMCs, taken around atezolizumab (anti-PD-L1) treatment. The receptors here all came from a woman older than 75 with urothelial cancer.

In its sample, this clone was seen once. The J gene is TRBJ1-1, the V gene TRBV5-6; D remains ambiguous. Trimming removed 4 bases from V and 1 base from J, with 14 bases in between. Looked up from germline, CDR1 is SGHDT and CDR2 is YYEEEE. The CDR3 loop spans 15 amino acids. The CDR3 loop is CASSLVAAGNTEAFF. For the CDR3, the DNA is TGTGCCAGCAGCCTCGTGGCGGCGGGGAACACTGAAGCTTTCTTT.

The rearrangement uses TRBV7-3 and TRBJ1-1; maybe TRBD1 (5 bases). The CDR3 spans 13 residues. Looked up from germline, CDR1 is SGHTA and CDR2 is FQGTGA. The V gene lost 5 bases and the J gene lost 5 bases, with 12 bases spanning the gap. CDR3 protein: CASSRNKGTEAFF. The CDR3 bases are TGTGCCAGCAGCAGAAACAAGGGGACTGAAGCTTTCTTT.

The CDR3 sequence: CASSKVRGRALNEQFF. The CDR3 nucleotides are TGTGCCAGCAGCAAAGTGCGCGGGAGGGCCCTCAATGAGCAGTTCTTC. The gene calls are TRBV21-1 and TRBJ2-1; the D call TRBD2 from the table was never checked on the DNA. TRBV21-1 is noted as a pseudogene. The CDR3 has 16 amino acids.

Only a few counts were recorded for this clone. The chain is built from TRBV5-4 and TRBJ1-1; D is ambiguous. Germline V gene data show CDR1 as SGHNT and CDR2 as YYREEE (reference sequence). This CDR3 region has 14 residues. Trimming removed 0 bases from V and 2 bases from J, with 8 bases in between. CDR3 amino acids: CASSLGEGNTEAFF. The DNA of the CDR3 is TGTGCCAGCAGCTTGGGGGAGGGAAACACTGAAGCTTTCTTT.

CDR3 DNA sequence: TGTGCCAGCAGTGTTGACAGGGGTGCGACAGATACGCAGTATTTT. Amino acids: CASSVDRGATDTQYF. The chain joins TRBV27 to TRBJ2-3, with TRBD1 matching over 8 bases. V lost 5 bases to trimming and J lost 3 bases; unmatched junction nucleotides: 7. This CDR3 comprises 15 residues. Germline V gene data show CDR1 as MNHEY and CDR2 as SMNVEV (reference sequence).